The clone carrying this TCR beta chain was counted only a few times. As yet, its antigen is unknown. This sample stems from a study of beta chain features in type 1 diabetes. Study background: There was similarity between patients and healthy donors in age, gender and cell yields. Study-level findings and limits: All four CD4+ subsets of Type 1 diabetes patients contained TCRB CDR3s that were moderately but significantly shorter. PCR, the amplification step, might favor shorter templates, equally in patients and controls.

Expressed TCRB transcripts were sequenced after all isolated RNA was converted to cDNA. Clones were read by immunoSEQ multiplex PCR, and TCRdb kept only the in-frame ones, dropping some. The sample lists hundreds of thousands of clones, around 15% occurring once. Sorting of CD4+ naive, central memory, regulatory and stem cell-like memory cells was performed via CD45RO/CCR7/CD25/CD127/CD95/CD27. V lost 2 bases and J lost 2, with 25 bases in between. The germline V gene has CDR1 PRHDT and CDR2 FYEKMQ (reference sequence). CDR3 length: 19 residues. The chain recombines TRBV13 with TRBJ2-7; weak D call: TRBD2 (6 bases). This TCR was sampled from a man between 18 and 35 years old with type 1 diabetes. The sequencing sample was made of naive CD4+ T cells from blood. This CDR3 reads CASSLIGGFPKRGAYEQYF. CDR3 coding DNA: TGTGCCAGCAGCTTAATTGGCGGTTTTCCGAAACGCGGGGCCTACGAGCAGTACTTC.